This record looks at one TCR beta chain sequence and its context. Its target is not known. Germline CDR1 is MNHEY and CDR2 is SMNVEV (reference sequence). Trimming removed 0 bases at V and 7 bases at J, with 13 bases between. This CDR3 contains 15 residues. PCR employed 60 Vbeta and 13 Jbeta primers. Libraries were prepared by immunoSEQ multiplex PCR; TCRdb keeps only in-frame clonotypes and omits some of them. Among about 160,000 clones listed, approximately 70% were seen once. The sample is drawn from a study of cytomegalovirus exposure and HLA in healthy donors. Study findings and constraints: Under in vitro conditions, a few CMV-associated chains were confirmed as specific for CMV antigens.

Sequencing used PBMCs. This sequence was found in a man aged 35 to 55 in good health and CMV-seropositive. This rearrangement joins TRBV27 to TRBJ1-5; TRBD1 might be the D (6 bases). The CDR3 sequence: CASSLSSRGSQPQHF. The CDR3 DNA sequence: TGTGCCAGCAGTTTATCGAGCAGGGGTAGCCAGCCCCAGCATTTT.